Each of the 28 T cell receptor beta chains below was sequenced from the same sample in a study of blood T cell repertoires in COVID-19. Libraries were prepared by immunoSEQ multiplex PCR; TCRdb keeps only in-frame clonotypes and omits some of them. In the table there are under 300,000 clones, roughly 88% of which are singletons. Sequenced input: peripheral blood. The receptors were sampled from a woman aged 25 to 39 with acute or convalescent COVID-19.

The chain couples TRBV6-5 to TRBJ1-5, with no clear D. The CDR3 contains 14 residues. CDR1 and CDR2 from the germline V gene are MNHEY and SVGAGI. V was trimmed by 3 bases and J by 2 bases, leaving 8 bases between them. For the CDR3, the DNA is TGTGCCAGCAGTTATGCGTTAGGCAATCAGCCCCAGCATTTT. Amino acids: CASSYALGNQPQHF.

This clone was detected a few times. The rearrangement links TRBV2 to TRBJ2-7; 9 nucleotides match TRBD1. Germline lookup yields CDR1 SNHLY and CDR2 FYNNEI. The CDR3 runs to 13 residues. The junction had 6 bases not matched to a gene; V was cut back by 7 bases and J by 5 bases. The CDR3 sequence: CASNRDRVHEQYF. The CDR3 nucleotides are TGTGCCAGCAACCGGGACAGGGTCCACGAGCAGTACTTC.

The chain links TRBV4-3 to TRBJ1-2; D might be TRBD1 (5 bases). The germline V gene encodes CDR1 LGHNA and CDR2 YSLEER. The CDR3 runs 16 residues. Deletions cut 0 bases from V and 0 bases from J, with 11 bases between. In DNA, the CDR3 is TGCGCCAGCAGCCAAGACCCGGGACTGACTAACTATGGCTACACCTTC. It yields the protein CASSQDPGLTNYGYTF.

The chain uses TRBV27 and TRBJ2-4; possibly TRBD2 for D (5 bases). The germline CDR1 and CDR2 sequences are MNHEY and SMNVEV (reference sequence). The CDR3 loop spans 14 amino acids. Trimming cost V 6 bases and J 8 bases, with 17 bases left between them. The CDR3: CASSRWADGDIQYF. As DNA, the CDR3 is TGTGCCAGCAGCCGATGGGCCGACGGGGACATTCAGTACTTC.

The chain combines TRBV6-5 with TRBJ2-7; a possible D gene is TRBD1 (6 bases). Trimming removed 4 bases from V and 2 bases from J, with 12 bases in between. Germline V CDR1 and CDR2: MNHEY, SVGAGI. The CDR3 is made up of 14 amino acids. CDR3 in DNA: TGTGCCAGCAGTTCCCGGGACACGACCTACGAGCAGTACTTC. Translating gives CASSSRDTTYEQYF.

The chain has TRBV10-3 and TRBJ2-1, with 9 nucleotides matching TRBD2. In germline, CDR1 is ENHRY, CDR2 SYGVKD. Germline trimming cut 0 bases from V and 7 bases from J; bases unmatched to any gene: 10. The CDR3 extends over 17 amino acids. The CDR3 region has the DNA TGTGCCATCAGTGAGTCTATGGCGGGAGGGCTTGAAAATGAGCAGTTCTTC. It is translated as CAISESMAGGLENEQFF.

The chain couples TRBV6-2 or TRBV6-3 to TRBJ2-2; 9 nucleotides line up with TRBD2. V trimming: 4 bases; J trimming: 7 bases; junction bases outside the gene matches: 10. The CDR3 is 16 amino acids. Germline CDR1 MNHEY, CDR2 SVGEGT. CDR3 protein: CASSWTAGGSIGELFF. The CDR3 DNA reads as TGTGCCAGCAGTTGGACAGCGGGAGGTTCGATCGGGGAGCTGTTTTTT.

J is TRBJ1-1 and V is TRBV13; D unclear. CDR1 PRHDT and CDR2 FYEKMQ come from the germline V gene (reference sequence). The CDR3 has 14 amino acids. Trimming pared 5 bases from V and 4 bases from J, leaving 14 bases between. CDR3: CASSLRHGTTEAFF. The CDR3 DNA follows: TGTGCCAGCAGCCTTCGACACGGCACCACTGAAGCTTTCTTT.

The chain recombines TRBV12-3 or TRBV12-4 with TRBJ2-2; possible D gene TRBD1, 6 bases. V was shortened by 5 bases and J by 5 bases, with 9 bases between the two germline ends. This CDR3 contains 13 residues. In nucleotides, the CDR3 is TGTGCCAGCAGTCGGACAGTAACCGGGGAGCTGTTTTTT. This translates into CASSRTVTGELFF.

The genes are TRBV6-6 and TRBJ2-7, with TRBD1 as a possible D gene (6 bases). This CDR3 spans 16 amino acids. CDR1 is MNHNY and CDR2 is SVGAGI in the germline V gene (reference sequence). V was clipped by 6 bases and J by 2 bases, with 20 bases between them. CDR3 nucleotide sequence: TGTGCCAGCAGACGATCTACAGGGTCCATTGCCTACGAGCAGTACTTC. It encodes CASRRSTGSIAYEQYF.

The chain uses TRBV5-4 and TRBJ2-7; no clear D gene. The length of the CDR3 is 13 residues. The V end lost 0 bases, the J end lost 6 bases, and 10 bases lay between the germline ends. Germline V lookup: CDR1 SGHNT, CDR2 YYREEE (reference sequence). The CDR3: CASSLAYGSEQYF. The DNA of the CDR3 is TGTGCCAGCAGCTTGGCTTACGGTTCCGAGCAGTACTTC.

CDR3 residues: CASTKVRLSRDSRKNEQFF. DNA of the CDR3: TGTGCCAGTACTAAAGTACGGTTAAGCCGGGACTCCAGAAAAAATGAGCAGTTCTTC. The chain joins TRBV19 to TRBJ2-1; a possible D gene is TRBD2 (6 bases). Germline values: CDR1 LNHDA, CDR2 SQIVND (reference sequence). The CDR3 is 19 amino acids. Trimming left V 7 bases short and J 7 bases short, with 32 bases between.

This chain joins TRBV10-3 and TRBJ2-6, with D possibly matching TRBD1 (6 bases). The CDR3 has 15 amino acids. The germline gives CDR1 ENHRY, CDR2 SYGVKD. V lost 8 bases to trimming and J lost 3 bases, with 14 bases between them. For the CDR3, the DNA is TGTGCCATCCTCACAGGGAAGGGTGGGGCCAACGTCCTGACTTTC. This codes for CAILTGKGGANVLTF.

The rearrangement links TRBV4-3 to TRBJ2-5; weak D call: TRBD2 (7 bases). In germline, CDR1 is LGHNA, CDR2 YSLEER. This CDR3 contains 14 residues. The germline V and J ends were trimmed by 0 bases and 5 bases, with 10 bases remaining between them. The CDR3 protein is CASSQDRGAETQYF. The CDR3 nucleotides read TGCGCCAGCAGCCAAGATCGGGGGGCGGAGACCCAGTACTTC.

This clone was counted only a few times. The chain employs TRBV28 and TRBJ1-3; possibly TRBD1 for D (5 bases). CDR1 and CDR2 (germline): MDHEN, SYDVKM. The CDR3 spans 17 residues. V was pared by 5 bases and J by 0 bases, with 17 bases between. CDR3 in amino acids: CASSVSRGVTSGNTIYF. The CDR3 region has the DNA TGTGCCAGCAGTGTATCACGGGGGGTAACCTCTGGAAACACCATATATTTT.

This chain links TRBV11-3 with TRBJ2-1; unclear D gene. The CDR3 runs to 13 residues. Germline-derived CDR1 and CDR2 are SGHNT and YENEEA. V lost 3 bases, J lost 9 bases, and 12 bases lay in between. In DNA, the CDR3 is TGTGCCAGCAGCTTTGGAGCCCCCGGTGAGCAGTTCTTC. It translates to CASSFGAPGEQFF.

This sequence joins TRBV25-1 and TRBJ2-7; 8 bases fit TRBD1. Germline V gene lookup returns CDR1 MGHDK and CDR2 SYGVNS. The CDR3 sequence is 16 residues long. V lost 1 base to trimming and J lost 5 bases; unmatched junction nucleotides: 10. Here the CDR3 reads CASSEFRGQDSNEQYF. CDR3 nucleotide sequence: TGTGCCAGCAGTGAATTTAGGGGACAGGATTCTAACGAGCAGTACTTC.

The chain recombines TRBV5-6 with TRBJ2-3; 7 nucleotides align to TRBD2. The junction had 0 bases not matched to a gene; V was cut back by 1 base and J by 1 base. The CDR3 is 14 amino acids. Germline V gene lookup returns CDR1 SGHDT and CDR2 YYEEEE. The CDR3 DNA sequence: TGTGCCAGCAGCTTGACTAGCGGCACAGATACGCAGTATTTT. Protein product: CASSLTSGTDTQYF.

This clone was picked up one time. This chain connects TRBV12-3 or TRBV12-4 to TRBJ1-1; 7 positions agree with TRBD1. The CDR3 is made up of 13 amino acids. V lost 2 bases, J lost 8 bases, and 5 bases stayed unmatched. The chain's CDR3 is CASSLRQGGEAFF. The CDR3 DNA sequence: TGTGCCAGCAGTTTAAGACAGGGTGGCGAAGCTTTCTTT.

This chain joins TRBV13 and TRBJ2-3; TRBD1 is a possible D gene (5 bases). CDR3 length: 16 residues. V shed 2 bases and J shed 4 bases, with 16 bases lying between them. The germline CDR1 and CDR2 sequences are PRHDT and FYEKMQ (reference sequence). The CDR3 spells CASSLSALSGSDTQYF. The CDR3 DNA reads TGTGCCAGCAGCTTATCGGCCCTTTCAGGGTCAGATACGCAGTATTTT. Using reference TRBV13 and TRBJ2-3 for the parts outside the CDR3, the full variable domain is AAGVIQSPRHLIKEKRETATLKCYPIPRHDTVYWYQQGPGQDPQFLISFYEKMQSDKGSIPDRFSAQQFSDYHSELNMSSLELGDSALYFCASSLSALSGSDTQYFGPGTRLTVL.

Comment on this clone: This CDR3 is also generated by other DNA sequences in the sample. The chain employs TRBV6-5 and TRBJ2-7; the match to TRBD1 covers 8 bases. V was pared by 6 bases and J by 4 bases, with 8 bases of the junction left unmatched. CDR3 size: 14 residues. Looked up from germline, CDR1 is MNHEY and CDR2 is SVGAGI. The CDR3 region has the DNA TGTGCCAGCAGGCGGGACAGGTCCATATACGAGCAGTACTTC. Amino acids: CASRRDRSIYEQYF.

The CDR3 protein is CSATTGLATSSYEQYF. The CDR3 DNA is TGCAGCGCTACGACCGGACTAGCGACGAGCTCCTACGAGCAGTACTTC. The chain recombines TRBV29-1 with TRBJ2-7; 9 bases map to TRBD2. CDR3 length: 16 residues. The ends lost 7 bases at V and 0 bases at J; junction bases unmatched: 13. Germline V CDR1 and CDR2: SQVTM, ANQGSEA.

V is TRBV4-1 and J is TRBJ2-2; a possible D gene is TRBD2 (5 bases). The CDR3 runs 15 residues. The germline V gene has CDR1 MGHRA and CDR2 YSYEKL. The V gene lost 4 bases and the J gene lost 4 bases, with 13 bases spanning the gap. CDR3 coding DNA: TGCGCCAGCAGCCGCAACGAGGGCTCCACCGGGGAGCTGTTTTTT. Translated, it gives CASSRNEGSTGELFF.

The genes are TRBV5-1 and TRBJ1-1; TRBD1 matches at 8 bases. J was trimmed by 0 bases and V by 0 bases; bases with no gene match: 7. CDR3 length equals 17 residues. CDR1 and CDR2 from the germline V gene are SGHRS and YFSETQ. As DNA, the CDR3 is TGCGCCAGCAGCTTGGGACAGGGGCCTCCTATGAACACTGAAGCTTTCTTT. As protein: CASSLGQGPPMNTEAFF.

This clone showed up just once. The rearrangement uses TRBV2 and TRBJ2-7; D possibly corresponds to TRBD1 (6 bases). Germline CDR1 and CDR2: SNHLY and FYNNEI. The length of the CDR3 is 14 residues. Between the trimmed V and J ends, which lost 4 bases and 0 bases, there was a span of 10 bases. CDR3 region: CASSGRTDSYEQYF. The CDR3 DNA reads as TGTGCCAGCAGTGGGAGGACAGACTCCTACGAGCAGTACTTC.

The chain joins TRBV2 to TRBJ1-1; perhaps TRBD1 as D (5 bases). Germline V gives CDR1 SNHLY, CDR2 FYNNEI. Trimming pared 7 bases from V and 9 bases from J, leaving 12 bases between. The CDR3 length is 11 residues. CDR3 sequence: CASTRVIQAFF. CDR3 DNA: TGTGCCAGCACCAGGGTGATACAAGCTTTCTTT.

V usage is TRBV30 and J usage is TRBJ2-1; 7 nucleotides line up with TRBD2. Germline assignment: CDR1 GTSNPN and CDR2 SVGIG (reference sequence). V shed 1 base and J 8 bases; nucleotides not matched to a gene: 11. The CDR3 sequence is 15 residues long. The chain's CDR3 is CAWSAGRAFRDEQFF. The CDR3 DNA reads as TGTGCCTGGAGTGCTGGGAGGGCCTTTCGGGATGAGCAGTTCTTC.

The chain uses TRBV16 and TRBJ2-5; D call uncertain. CDR3 size: 15 residues. CDR1 and CDR2 (germline): KGHSY, FQNENV. Trimming stripped 2 bases from V and 5 bases from J, with 15 bases between. The CDR3 nucleotides are TGTGCCAGCAGCCAACGTGATCGGTTTTGGGAGACCCAGTACTTC. Amino acid sequence: CASSQRDRFWETQYF.